One and the same sample provided the 21 T cell receptor beta chains below, sequenced in a study of shared clonotypes between healthy human individuals. Assay: immunoSEQ multiplex PCR; the TCRdb copy retains only in-frame clones and omits some. Altogether approximately 2.4 million clones are present, 90% to 96% being singletons, with the ten largest covering about 0.13%. The specimen was naive CD4+ T cells sorted from blood. As for subset: CD45RA+ positively selected. The receptors here all came from a man between 18 and 35 years old in good health.

The chain recombines TRBV2 with TRBJ2-2, with a tentative D call TRBD1 (5 bases). The CDR3 spans 15 residues. The germline CDR1 and CDR2 sequences are SNHLY and FYNNEI. V was trimmed by 7 bases and J by 0 bases, leaving 12 bases between them. The CDR3 region is CASKMGLSNTGELFF. The CDR3 DNA reads as TGTGCCAGCAAGATGGGGCTGTCGAACACCGGGGAGCTGTTTTTT.

The rearrangement links TRBV19 to TRBJ2-7, with TRBD1 matching 7 bases. CDR3 length: 14 residues. The germline V gene has CDR1 LNHDA and CDR2 SQIVND (reference sequence). V dropped 5 bases and J dropped 2; count of bases not matched to a gene: 6. This chain's CDR3 is CASSGRDRAYEQYF. DNA of the CDR3: TGTGCCAGTAGTGGCCGGGACAGAGCCTACGAGCAGTACTTC.

The rearrangement joins TRBV9 to TRBJ1-5, with D possibly TRBD1 on 5 matching bases. The germline CDR1 and CDR2 sequences are SGDLS and YYNGEE. CDR3 length equals 14 residues. V was clipped by 4 bases and J by 1 base, with 9 bases between them. For the CDR3, the DNA is TGTGCCAGCAGCAGAGGGGCGAGCAATCAGCCCCAGCATTTT. This gives the protein CASSRGASNQPQHF.

The V gene is TRBV6-5, the J gene TRBJ2-7, with 7 positions matching TRBD1. Looked up from germline, CDR1 is MNHEY and CDR2 is SVGAGI. CDR3 length: 14 amino acids. V dropped 4 bases and J dropped 2; count of bases not matched to a gene: 5. The CDR3 DNA follows: TGTGCCAGCAGTTCGGGGACAGACACCTACGAGCAGTACTTC. Its protein product is CASSSGTDTYEQYF.

This chain joins TRBV9 and TRBJ1-2; 7 nucleotides agree with TRBD1. Germline CDR1 is SGDLS and CDR2 is YYNGEE. The CDR3 consists of 15 residues. V lost 4 bases, J lost 0 bases, and 6 bases stayed unmatched. This CDR3 reads CASSLTQGANYGYTF. CDR3 nucleotide sequence: TGTGCCAGCAGCTTAACCCAGGGGGCTAACTATGGCTACACCTTC.

V gene TRBV9 combines with J gene TRBJ2-1; the match to TRBD2 covers 14 bases. CDR3 length equals 19 residues. The germline V gene encodes CDR1 SGDLS and CDR2 YYNGEE. Unmatched junction bases numbered 13, after V lost 4 bases and J lost 4 bases. The CDR3 sequence: CASSSRWTSGGISYNEQFF. The CDR3 DNA is TGTGCCAGCAGCTCTAGATGGACTAGCGGGGGGATCTCTTACAATGAGCAGTTCTTC. The full variable domain, completed using reference TRBV9 and TRBJ2-1, is DSGVTQTPKHLITATGQRVTLRCSPRSGDLSVYWYQQSLDQGLQFLIQYYNGEERAKGNILERFSAQQFPDLHSELNLSSLELGDSALYFCASSSRWTSGGISYNEQFFGPGTRLTVL.

This clone was found once. V gene TRBV9 combines with J gene TRBJ2-7; the match to TRBD1 covers 12 bases. V lost 10 bases and J lost 3; bases outside the gene matches: 5. CDR3 size: 13 residues. Germline V gene sequence: CDR1 SGDLS, CDR2 YYNGEE. CDR3 sequence: CASGTGGGYEQYF. The CDR3 coding sequence is TGTGCCTCTGGGACAGGGGGCGGCTACGAGCAGTACTTC.

The chain employs TRBV5-4 and TRBJ1-2, with a weak D call TRBD1 (5 bases). The CDR3 has 15 residues. V gave up 3 bases and J gave up 4 bases, with 16 bases separating them. Germline V lookup: CDR1 SGHNT, CDR2 YYREEE (reference sequence). The CDR3 loop reads CASSSFKVGPYGYTF. The CDR3 nucleotides are TGTGCCAGCAGCTCCTTCAAAGTGGGGCCCTATGGCTACACCTTC.

The V call is TRBV10-3, the J call TRBJ1-2; unclear D gene. This CDR3 region has 15 residues. The V and J ends lost 3 bases and 4 bases respectively, with 15 bases between them. In germline, CDR1 is ENHRY, CDR2 SYGVKD. CDR3 region: CAISDSIPATYGYTF. The CDR3 nucleotides read TGTGCCATCAGTGACTCGATTCCCGCGACCTATGGCTACACCTTC.

Regarding this clone: Other DNA sequences from this sample encode an identical CDR3 as well. The chain uses TRBV5-4 and TRBJ2-5; weak D call: TRBD2 (5 bases). The germline V gene encodes CDR1 SGHNT and CDR2 YYREEE (reference sequence). Deletions cut 0 bases from V and 1 base from J, with 7 bases between. The CDR3 contains 14 residues. The CDR3, as DNA: TGTGCCAGCAGCTTGGGAGGACTCCAAGAGACCCAGTACTTC. Translating it yields CASSLGGLQETQYF.

In DNA form, the CDR3 reads TGTGCCAGCAGGCACGCCGGGACAAACTACGAGCAGTACTTC. Protein: CASRHAGTNYEQYF. The chain is built from TRBV2 and TRBJ2-7, with D possibly being TRBD1 (6 bases). V shed 6 bases and J shed 3 bases, with 15 bases lying between them. Germline V CDR1 and CDR2: SNHLY, FYNNEI. The CDR3 covers 14 residues.

This clone has a count of ten or more. The chain is built from TRBV19 and TRBJ1-2; D uncertain. The CDR3 runs to 15 residues. The V end lost 1 base, the J end lost 8 bases, and 17 bases lay between the germline ends. Germline lookup yields CDR1 LNHDA and CDR2 SQIVND (reference sequence). The CDR3 DNA sequence: TGTGCCAGTAGTATAGCAAAGGGTCAGGCGGGCGGCTACACCTTC. Translating gives CASSIAKGQAGGYTF.

V gene TRBV25-1 combines with J gene TRBJ2-2, with 10 bases aligning to TRBD1. CDR3 length equals 16 residues. CDR1 and CDR2 (germline): MGHDK, SYGVNS. J gave up 4 bases and V 4 bases, and 6 bases lay outside the gene matches. CDR3 DNA sequence: TGTGCCAGCAGTGGGACCGGGACAGGGGCCACCGGGGAGCTGTTTTTT. Protein product: CASSGTGTGATGELFF.

The rearrangement links TRBV7-2 to TRBJ2-3, with D possibly being TRBD2 (6 bases). The germline V and J ends were trimmed by 1 base and 4 bases, with 12 bases remaining between them. CDR1 SGHTA and CDR2 FQGNSA come from the germline V gene. CDR3 length: 15 residues. The CDR3 here is CASSLGMTRADTQYF. CDR3 nucleotide sequence: TGTGCCAGCAGCTTAGGAATGACTAGAGCAGATACGCAGTATTTT.

The chain links TRBV6-1 to TRBJ2-5; D is unclear. The CDR3 runs 14 residues. Looked up from germline, CDR1 is MNHNS and CDR2 is SASEGT. V was shortened by 9 bases and J by 9 bases, with 23 bases between the two germline ends. Written as DNA, the CDR3 is TGTGCCAGTCTTCCTTCGGGCCCCCTGAGGTCCCAGTACTTC. Amino acid sequence: CASLPSGPLRSQYF.

The rearrangement joins TRBV7-2 to TRBJ1-4; D perhaps matches TRBD1 (5 bases). Between the trimmed V and J ends, which lost 2 bases and 11 bases, there was a span of 24 bases. CDR1 and CDR2 from the germline V gene are SGHTA and FQGNSA. This CDR3 has 17 amino acids. In nucleotides, the CDR3 is TGTGCCAGCAGCTTACTCCCGCGTGGGGCGGCCTGGGGGAAACTGTTTTTT. It is translated as CASSLLPRGAAWGKLFF.

V and J are TRBV5-4 and TRBJ1-2; D remains ambiguous. The CDR3 is made up of 14 amino acids. V lost 1 base, J lost 1 base, and 8 bases lay in between. From germline, CDR1 is SGHNT and CDR2 YYREEE (reference sequence). The CDR3 sequence is CASSLPGNNYGYTF. CDR3 nucleotides: TGTGCCAGCAGCTTGCCCGGGAATAACTATGGCTACACCTTC.

The chain has TRBV11-3 and TRBJ2-2; 11 bases map to TRBD2. The CDR3 has 18 residues. Germline V gene data show CDR1 as SGHNT and CDR2 as YENEEA. The V and J ends lost 5 bases and 2 bases, in that order; junction bases with no gene match: 10. CDR3 sequence (DNA): TGTGCCAGCAGCCGAGCTACTAGCGGGGGTCGAAACACCGGGGAGCTGTTTTTT. Its translation is CASSRATSGGRNTGELFF.

Comment on this clone: The same CDR3 arises from other DNA sequences in this sample as well. CDR3 in DNA: TGCGCCAGCAGCTTGGCAGGCGCGGGGGGAAACACCATATATTTT. This encodes CASSLAGAGGNTIYF. The chain has TRBV5-1 and TRBJ1-3; no definite D call. Per the germline V gene, CDR1 is SGHRS and CDR2 is YFSETQ. V was pared by 0 bases and J by 4 bases, with 11 bases between. This CDR3 has 15 amino acids.

With respect to this clone: The sample has other DNA sequences that encode this CDR3 too. This chain uses TRBV5-1 with TRBJ1-5, with D hard to call. Germline values: CDR1 SGHRS, CDR2 YFSETQ. Trimming left V 0 bases short and J 6 bases short, with 10 bases between. CDR3 length: 14 residues. In DNA form, the CDR3 reads TGCGCCAGCAGCTTGGAGGGTGTCGGTCAGCCCCAGCATTTT. Protein: CASSLEGVGQPQHF.

This rearrangement joins TRBV10-3 to TRBJ2-1; D tentatively fits TRBD1 or TRBD2 (5 bases each). The CDR3 is made up of 12 amino acids. Germline V gene data show CDR1 as ENHRY and CDR2 as SYGVKD. V gave up 3 bases and J gave up 10 bases, with 10 bases separating them. CDR3: CAISDFGTEQFF. The CDR3 DNA follows: TGTGCCATCAGTGACTTCGGGACGGAGCAGTTCTTC.